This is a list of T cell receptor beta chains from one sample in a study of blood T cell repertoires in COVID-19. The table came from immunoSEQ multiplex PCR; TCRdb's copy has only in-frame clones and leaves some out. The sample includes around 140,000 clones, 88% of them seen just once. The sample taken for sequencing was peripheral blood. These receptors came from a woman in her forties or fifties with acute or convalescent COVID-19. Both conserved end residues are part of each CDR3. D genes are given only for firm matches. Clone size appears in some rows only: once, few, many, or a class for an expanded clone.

CDR3aa: CASSQDRGPNEQFF
CDR3nt: TGTGCCAGCAGTCAGGACAGGGGGCCGAACGAGCAGTTCTTC
j_gene: TRBJ2-1
d_gene: TRBD1
v_gene: TRBV7-2
abundance: .

CDR3aa: CASSQRQGALTEAFF
CDR3nt: TGTGCCAGCAGCCAGAGACAGGGGGCGCTTACTGAAGCTTTCTTT
j_gene: TRBJ1-1
d_gene: TRBD1
v_gene: TRBV27
abundance: .

CDR3aa: CASSPVPSTDTQYF
CDR3nt: TGCGCCAGCAGCCCCGTTCCTAGCACAGATACGCAGTATTTT
j_gene: TRBJ2-3
d_gene: .
v_gene: TRBV5-1
abundance: .

CDR3aa: CASSLAGSGGTDTQYF
CDR3nt: TGTGCCAGCAGCTTAGCGGGTAGCGGGGGCACGGATACGCAGTATTTT
j_gene: TRBJ2-3
d_gene: TRBD2
v_gene: TRBV7-2
abundance: .

CDR3aa: CASSEGHLNYGYTF
CDR3nt: TGTGCCAGCAGTGAGGGACACCTTAACTATGGCTACACCTTC
j_gene: TRBJ1-2
d_gene: .
v_gene: TRBV6-1
abundance: .

CDR3aa: CATSATDYGYTF
CDR3nt: TGTGCCACCAGTGCGACAGACTATGGCTACACCTTC
j_gene: TRBJ1-2
d_gene: .
v_gene: TRBV24-1
abundance: .

CDR3aa: CASSPTRPPNYGYTF
CDR3nt: TGTGCCAGCAGCCCGACTAGGCCGCCCAACTATGGCTACACCTTC
j_gene: TRBJ1-2
d_gene: .
v_gene: TRBV7-3
abundance: .

CDR3aa: CASSQDGGTSYEQYF
CDR3nt: TGCGCCAGCAGCCAAGACGGGGGGACCTCCTACGAGCAGTACTTC
j_gene: TRBJ2-7
d_gene: TRBD2
v_gene: TRBV4-1
abundance: .

CDR3aa: CASSFGTAGNTIYF
CDR3nt: TGTGCCAGCAGTTTCGGGACAGCTGGAAACACCATATATTTT
j_gene: TRBJ1-3
d_gene: TRBD1
v_gene: TRBV28
abundance: once

CDR3aa: CASRTGGSYGYTF
CDR3nt: TGTGCCAGCAGAACGGGAGGGAGCTATGGCTACACCTTC
j_gene: TRBJ1-2
d_gene: .
v_gene: TRBV12-3/TRBV12-4
abundance: .

CDR3aa: CSASSTGGSTEAFF
CDR3nt: TGCAGTGCTAGTTCCACAGGTGGGTCTACTGAAGCTTTCTTT
j_gene: TRBJ1-1
d_gene: .
v_gene: TRBV20-1
abundance: once

CDR3aa: CASRAAGTANEKLFF
CDR3nt: TGTGCCAGCAGGGCTGCCGGGACAGCTAATGAAAAACTGTTTTTT
j_gene: TRBJ1-4
d_gene: TRBD1
v_gene: TRBV5-4
abundance: .

CDR3aa: CASSPWDRGPYGYTF
CDR3nt: TGTGCCAGCAGTCCCTGGGACAGGGGGCCGTATGGCTACACCTTC
j_gene: TRBJ1-2
d_gene: TRBD1
v_gene: TRBV28
abundance: .

CDR3aa: CASSFRQGLNTEAFF
CDR3nt: TGTGCCAGCAGTTTTCGACAGGGCTTGAACACTGAAGCTTTCTTT
j_gene: TRBJ1-1
d_gene: TRBD1
v_gene: TRBV28
abundance: .

CDR3aa: CASSQPGQGVETQYF
CDR3nt: TGTGCCAGCAGCCAACCGGGACAGGGGGTAGAGACCCAGTACTTC
j_gene: TRBJ2-5
d_gene: TRBD1
v_gene: TRBV3-1/TRBV3-2
abundance: .

CDR3aa: CAIRDIQRNTEAFF
CDR3nt: TGTGCCATCCGGGACATACAAAGAAACACTGAAGCTTTCTTT
j_gene: TRBJ1-1
d_gene: .
v_gene: TRBV6-5
abundance: .

CDR3aa: CASSAPGQGNTEAFF
CDR3nt: TGTGCCAGCAGCGCTCCGGGACAGGGGAACACTGAAGCTTTCTTT
j_gene: TRBJ1-1
d_gene: TRBD1
v_gene: TRBV9
abundance: .

CDR3aa: CASSMGTGRTEAFF
CDR3nt: TGTGCCAGTAGTATGGGGACAGGGCGCACTGAAGCTTTCTTT
j_gene: TRBJ1-1
d_gene: TRBD1
v_gene: TRBV19
abundance: .

CDR3aa: CASSSGQGPNYGYTF
CDR3nt: TGTGCCAGCAGCTCAGGACAGGGCCCTAACTATGGCTACACCTTC
j_gene: TRBJ1-2
d_gene: TRBD1
v_gene: TRBV5-4
abundance: few

CDR3aa: CASGLSGGSEAFF
CDR3nt: TGTGCTAGTGGTTTGTCAGGGGGCTCTGAAGCTTTCTTT
j_gene: TRBJ1-1
d_gene: TRBD1
v_gene: TRBV12-5
abundance: .

CDR3aa: CASSQGTSLSEQYF
CDR3nt: TGTGCCAGCAGCCAAGGGACTAGCTTATCCGAGCAGTACTTC
j_gene: TRBJ2-7
d_gene: TRBD2
v_gene: TRBV3-1/TRBV3-2
abundance: .

CDR3aa: CASSPRQYHNYGYTF
CDR3nt: TGTGCCAGCAGCCCCCGCCAGTATCATAACTATGGCTACACCTTC
j_gene: TRBJ1-2
d_gene: .
v_gene: TRBV7-2
abundance: .

CDR3aa: CASSVGEGHNQPQHF
CDR3nt: TGTGCCAGCAGCGTAGGGGAGGGCCACAATCAGCCCCAGCATTTT
j_gene: TRBJ1-5
d_gene: .
v_gene: TRBV9
abundance: once

CDR3aa: CASSSKRGSGNTIYF
CDR3nt: TGTGCCAGCAGCTCAAAAAGGGGCTCTGGAAACACCATATATTTT
j_gene: TRBJ1-3
d_gene: .
v_gene: TRBV5-4
abundance: .

CDR3aa: CASSYPERGLSYNEQFF
CDR3nt: TGTGCCAGCAGTTATCCCGAGAGGGGGCTCTCCTACAATGAGCAGTTCTTC
j_gene: TRBJ2-1
d_gene: TRBD1
v_gene: TRBV27
abundance: few

CDR3aa: CASSLERPTGETQYF
CDR3nt: TGCGCCAGCAGCTTGGAAAGGCCAACGGGGGAGACCCAGTACTTC
j_gene: TRBJ2-5
d_gene: .
v_gene: TRBV5-1
abundance: .

CDR3aa: CASSPETDSNQPQHF
CDR3nt: TGTGCCAGCAGTCCGGAGACCGATAGCAATCAGCCCCAGCATTTT
j_gene: TRBJ1-5
d_gene: .
v_gene: TRBV6-5
abundance: .

CDR3aa: CASSQARDRAEKLFF
CDR3nt: TGTGCCAGCAGCCAAGCCCGTGACAGGGCTGAAAAACTGTTTTTT
j_gene: TRBJ1-4
d_gene: TRBD1
v_gene: TRBV4-2
abundance: .

CDR3aa: CASSARQGAQPQHF
CDR3nt: TGTGCCAGCAGCGCTCGACAGGGAGCCCAGCCCCAGCATTTT
j_gene: TRBJ1-5
d_gene: TRBD1
v_gene: TRBV3-1/TRBV3-2
abundance: once

CDR3aa: CASSIFGSGANVLTF
CDR3nt: TGTGCCAGTAGTATTTTCGGCTCTGGGGCCAACGTCCTGACTTTC
j_gene: TRBJ2-6
d_gene: .
v_gene: TRBV19
abundance: .

CDR3aa: CASSPGLPSSYEQYF
CDR3nt: TGTGCCAGCAGCCCGGGACTTCCTAGCTCCTACGAGCAGTACTTC
j_gene: TRBJ2-7
d_gene: .
v_gene: TRBV11-2
abundance: .

CDR3aa: CASSGTGRNTEAFF
CDR3nt: TGTGCCAGCAGCGGGACAGGGAGGAACACTGAAGCTTTCTTT
j_gene: TRBJ1-1
d_gene: TRBD1
v_gene: TRBV11-2
abundance: .